The clone carrying this T cell receptor beta chain was recorded at least ten times. The antigen is not known. There are 15 residues in the CDR3. Germline V gives CDR1 LGHNA, CDR2 YSLEER. V trimming: 0 bases; J trimming: 7 bases; junction bases outside the gene matches: 8. This entry is derived from a study of molecular identifiers for immune sequencing clone quantification. Whole-study findings and limits: Whereas naive cells kept under 1% of molecules in clones above 20 RNA copies, such clones held over 97% in effectors.

Naive CD8 T cells were sorted as CD8+CD4-CCR7+CD45RA+. TCRdb passed the PCR reads through MiXCR, listing each CDR3 protein once. The sample contains some 94,000 distinct CDR3 sequences, more than 20% of which appear only once. Sequenced input: naive CD8+ T cells from blood, with Jurkat cell RNA spiked in. Subset in this sample: FACS-sorted CD8+CD4-CCR7+CD45RA+ naive T cells. The sequence came from a human donor in good health. Some libraries in this study had Jurkat cell RNA spiked in. The chain recombines TRBV4-3 with TRBJ2-7; 8 bases match TRBD1. Written as DNA, the CDR3 is TGCGCCAGCAGCCAAGATCGCGGACAGGGCTGGGAGCAGTACTTC. Its translation is CASSQDRGQGWEQYF.